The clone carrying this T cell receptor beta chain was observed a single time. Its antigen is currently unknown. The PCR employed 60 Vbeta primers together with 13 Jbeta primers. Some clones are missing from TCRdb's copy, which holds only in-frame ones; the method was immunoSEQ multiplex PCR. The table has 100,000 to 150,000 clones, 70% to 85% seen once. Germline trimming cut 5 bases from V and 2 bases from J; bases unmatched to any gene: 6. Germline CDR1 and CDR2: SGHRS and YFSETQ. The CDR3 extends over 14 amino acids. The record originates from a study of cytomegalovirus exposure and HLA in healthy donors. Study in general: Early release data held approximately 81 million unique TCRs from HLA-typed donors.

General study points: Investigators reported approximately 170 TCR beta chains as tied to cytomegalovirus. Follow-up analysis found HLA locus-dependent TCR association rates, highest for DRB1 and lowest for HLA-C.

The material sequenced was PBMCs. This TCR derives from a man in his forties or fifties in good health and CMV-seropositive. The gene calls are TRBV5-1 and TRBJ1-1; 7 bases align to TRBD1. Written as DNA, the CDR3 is TGCGCCAGCAGAATGAGACAGGGAAACACTGAAGCTTTCTTT. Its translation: CASRMRQGNTEAFF. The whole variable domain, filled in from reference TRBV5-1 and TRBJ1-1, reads KAGVTQTPRYLIKTRGQQVTLSCSPISGHRSVSWYQQTPGQGLQFLFEYFSETQRNKGNFPGRFSGRQFSNSRSEMNVSTLELGDSALYLCASRMRQGNTEAFFGQGTRLTVV.